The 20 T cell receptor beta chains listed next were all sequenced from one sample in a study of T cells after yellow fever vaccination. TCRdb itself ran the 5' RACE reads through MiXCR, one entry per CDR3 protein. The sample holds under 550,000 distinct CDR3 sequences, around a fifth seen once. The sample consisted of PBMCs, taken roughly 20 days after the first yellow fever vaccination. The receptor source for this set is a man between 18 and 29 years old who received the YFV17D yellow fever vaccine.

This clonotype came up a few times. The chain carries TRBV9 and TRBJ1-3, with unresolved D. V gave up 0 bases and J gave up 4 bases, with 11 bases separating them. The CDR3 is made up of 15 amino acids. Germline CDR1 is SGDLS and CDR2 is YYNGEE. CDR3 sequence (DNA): TGTGCCAGCAGCGTAGTCCCGGGCGGAGGAAACACCATATATTTT. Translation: CASSVVPGGGNTIYF.

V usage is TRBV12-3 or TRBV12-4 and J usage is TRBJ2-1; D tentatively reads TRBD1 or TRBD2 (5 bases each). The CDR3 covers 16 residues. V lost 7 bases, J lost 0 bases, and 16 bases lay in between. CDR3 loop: CASTSLGESSYNEQFF. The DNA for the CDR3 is TGTGCCAGCACCTCTCTGGGGGAGAGCTCCTACAATGAGCAGTTCTTC.

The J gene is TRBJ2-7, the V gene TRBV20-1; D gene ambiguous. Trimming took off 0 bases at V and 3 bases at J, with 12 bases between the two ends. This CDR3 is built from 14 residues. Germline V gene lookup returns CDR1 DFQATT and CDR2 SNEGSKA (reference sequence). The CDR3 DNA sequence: TGCAGTGCTAGAGACCCGCGAACCGACTACGAGCAGTACTTC. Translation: CSARDPRTDYEQYF.

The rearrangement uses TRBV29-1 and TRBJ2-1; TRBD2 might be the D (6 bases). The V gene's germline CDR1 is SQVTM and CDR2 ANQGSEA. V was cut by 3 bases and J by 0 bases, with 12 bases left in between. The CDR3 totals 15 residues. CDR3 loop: CSVDGGASSYNEQFF. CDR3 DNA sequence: TGCAGCGTTGATGGCGGGGCGAGCTCCTACAATGAGCAGTTCTTC.

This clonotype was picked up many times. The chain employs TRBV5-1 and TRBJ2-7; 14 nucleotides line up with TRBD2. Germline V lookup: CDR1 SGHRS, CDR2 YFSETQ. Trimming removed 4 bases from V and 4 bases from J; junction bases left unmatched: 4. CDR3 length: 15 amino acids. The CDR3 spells CASSLTSGGAYEQYF. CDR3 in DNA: TGCGCCAGCAGCCTGACTAGCGGGGGGGCTTACGAGCAGTACTTC.

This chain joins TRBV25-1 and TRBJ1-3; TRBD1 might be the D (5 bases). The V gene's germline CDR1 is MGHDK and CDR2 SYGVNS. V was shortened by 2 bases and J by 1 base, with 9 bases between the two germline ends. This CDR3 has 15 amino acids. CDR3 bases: TGTGCCAGCAGTGAAGGGGCGGGGTCTGGAAACACCATATATTTT. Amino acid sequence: CASSEGAGSGNTIYF.

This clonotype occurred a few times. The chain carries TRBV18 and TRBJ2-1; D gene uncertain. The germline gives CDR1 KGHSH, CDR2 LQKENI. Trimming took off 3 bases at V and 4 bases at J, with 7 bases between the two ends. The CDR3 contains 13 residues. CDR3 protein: CASSPQAYNEQFF. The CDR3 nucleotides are TGTGCCAGCTCACCTCAGGCTTACAATGAGCAGTTCTTC.

The CDR3 nucleotides are TGCGCCAGCAGCGGGGGACTAGCCCGCACAGATACGCAGTATTTT. Its translation is CASSGGLARTDTQYF. The J gene is TRBJ2-3, the V gene TRBV5-1; 9 positions match TRBD2. The germline CDR1 and CDR2 sequences are SGHRS and YFSETQ. This CDR3 is built from 15 residues. With 4 bases clipped from V and 1 base from J, the junction kept 4 bases outside the gene matches.

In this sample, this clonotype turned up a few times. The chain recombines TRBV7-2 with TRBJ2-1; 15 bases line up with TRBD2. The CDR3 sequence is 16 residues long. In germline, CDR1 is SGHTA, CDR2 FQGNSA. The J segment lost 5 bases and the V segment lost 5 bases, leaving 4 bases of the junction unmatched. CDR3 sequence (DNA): TGTGCCAGCAGCCCGTGGACTAGCGGGGGGGACAATGAGCAGTTCTTC. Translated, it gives CASSPWTSGGDNEQFF.

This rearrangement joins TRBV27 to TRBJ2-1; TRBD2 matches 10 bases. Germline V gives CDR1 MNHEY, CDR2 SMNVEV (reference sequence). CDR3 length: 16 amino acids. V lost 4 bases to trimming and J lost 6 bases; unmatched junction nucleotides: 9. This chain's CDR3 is CASSSRTSGIGNEQFF. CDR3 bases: TGTGCCAGCAGTTCCCGGACTAGCGGAATCGGCAATGAGCAGTTCTTC.

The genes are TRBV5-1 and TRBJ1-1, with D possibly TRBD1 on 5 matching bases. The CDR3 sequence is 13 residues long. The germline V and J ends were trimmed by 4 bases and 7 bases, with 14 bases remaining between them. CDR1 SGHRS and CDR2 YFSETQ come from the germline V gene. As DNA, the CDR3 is TGCGCCAGCAGCAAAGACAGTAGCGGTGAAGCTTTCTTT. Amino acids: CASSKDSSGEAFF.

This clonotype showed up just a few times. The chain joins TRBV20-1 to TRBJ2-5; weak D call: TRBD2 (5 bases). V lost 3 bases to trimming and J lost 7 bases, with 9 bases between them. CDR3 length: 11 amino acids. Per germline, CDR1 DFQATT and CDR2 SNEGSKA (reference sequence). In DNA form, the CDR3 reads TGCAGTGCTAGCGGTGGAGGGACCCAGTACTTC. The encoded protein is CSASGGGTQYF.

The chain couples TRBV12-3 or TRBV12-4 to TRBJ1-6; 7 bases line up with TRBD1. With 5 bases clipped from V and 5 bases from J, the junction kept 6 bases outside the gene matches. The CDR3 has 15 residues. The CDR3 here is CASSADRVHNSPLHF. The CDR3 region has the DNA TGTGCCAGCAGTGCCGACAGGGTCCATAATTCACCCCTCCACTTT.

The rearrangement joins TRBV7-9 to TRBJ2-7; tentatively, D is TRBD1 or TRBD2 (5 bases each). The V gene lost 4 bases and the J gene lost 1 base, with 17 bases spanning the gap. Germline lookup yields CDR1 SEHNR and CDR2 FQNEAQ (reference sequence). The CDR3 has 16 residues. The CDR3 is CASSSLPGRISYEQYV. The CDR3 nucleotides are TGTGCCAGCAGCTCGCTCCCGGGGCGGATTTCCTACGAGCAGTACGTC.

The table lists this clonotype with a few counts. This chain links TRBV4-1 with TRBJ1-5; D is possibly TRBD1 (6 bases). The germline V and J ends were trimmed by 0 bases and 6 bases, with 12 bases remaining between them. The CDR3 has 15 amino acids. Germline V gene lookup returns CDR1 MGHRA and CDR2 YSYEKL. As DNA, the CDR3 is TGCGCCAGCAGCCAAGATTCCGGGGGCAGTCAGCCCCAGCATTTT. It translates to CASSQDSGGSQPQHF.

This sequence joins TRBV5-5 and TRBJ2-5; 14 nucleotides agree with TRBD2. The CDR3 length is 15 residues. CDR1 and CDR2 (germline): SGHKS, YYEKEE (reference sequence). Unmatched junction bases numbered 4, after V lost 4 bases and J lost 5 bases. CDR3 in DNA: TGTGCCAGCAGCACGGGACTAGCGGGGGTGGAGACCCAGTACTTC. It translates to CASSTGLAGVETQYF.

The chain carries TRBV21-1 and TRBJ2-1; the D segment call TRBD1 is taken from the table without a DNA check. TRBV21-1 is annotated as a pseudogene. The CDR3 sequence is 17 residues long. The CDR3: CASTPGAGIPRDNEQFF. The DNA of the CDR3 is TGTGCCAGCACCCCTGGGGCCGGGATACCCCGAGACAATGAGCAGTTCTTC.

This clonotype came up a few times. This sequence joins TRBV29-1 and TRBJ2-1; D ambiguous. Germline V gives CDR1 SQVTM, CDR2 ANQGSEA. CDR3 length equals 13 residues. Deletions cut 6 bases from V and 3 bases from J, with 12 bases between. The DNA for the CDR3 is TGCAGCGTAGCCCCCGGATTCTACAATGAGCAGTTCTTC. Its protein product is CSVAPGFYNEQFF.

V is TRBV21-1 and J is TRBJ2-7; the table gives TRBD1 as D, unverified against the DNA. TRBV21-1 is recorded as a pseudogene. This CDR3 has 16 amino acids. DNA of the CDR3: TGTGCCAGCAGCAAAGACCATTCGGGCGAGAAGGACGAGCAGTACGTC. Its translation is CASSKDHSGEKDEQYV.

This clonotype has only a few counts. The CDR3 sequence: CASSPGGTNYGYTF. CDR3 bases: TGTGCCAGCAGCCCGGGTGGGACGAACTATGGCTACACCTTC. This chain links TRBV6-4 with TRBJ1-2; D perhaps matches TRBD1 (5 bases). The CDR3 spans 14 residues. The germline V gene encodes CDR1 MRHNA and CDR2 SNTAGT. V was clipped by 6 bases and J by 2 bases, with 13 bases between them.